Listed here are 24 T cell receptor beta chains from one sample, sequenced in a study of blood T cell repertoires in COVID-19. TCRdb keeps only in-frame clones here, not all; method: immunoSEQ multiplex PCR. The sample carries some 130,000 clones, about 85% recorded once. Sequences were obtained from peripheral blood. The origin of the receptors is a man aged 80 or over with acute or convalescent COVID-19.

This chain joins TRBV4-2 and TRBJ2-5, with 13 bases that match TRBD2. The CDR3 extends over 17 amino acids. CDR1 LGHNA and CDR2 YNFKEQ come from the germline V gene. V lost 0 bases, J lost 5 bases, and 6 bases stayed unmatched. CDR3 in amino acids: CASSQDVRTSGGETQYF. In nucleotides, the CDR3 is TGTGCCAGCAGCCAAGATGTTAGGACTAGCGGGGGTGAGACCCAGTACTTC.

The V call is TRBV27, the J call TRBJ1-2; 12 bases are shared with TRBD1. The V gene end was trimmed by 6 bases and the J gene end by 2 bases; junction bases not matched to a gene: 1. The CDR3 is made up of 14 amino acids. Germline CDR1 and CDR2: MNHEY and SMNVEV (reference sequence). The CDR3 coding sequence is TGTGCCAGCAGGGGGACAGGGGGCAACTATGGCTACACCTTC. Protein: CASRGTGGNYGYTF.

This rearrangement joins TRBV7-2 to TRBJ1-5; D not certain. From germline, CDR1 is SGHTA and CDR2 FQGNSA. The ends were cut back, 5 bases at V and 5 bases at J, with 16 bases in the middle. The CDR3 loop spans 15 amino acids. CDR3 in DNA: TGTGCCAGCAGCCACGACGGCCGGGTCCATCAGCCCCAGCATTTT. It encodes CASSHDGRVHQPQHF. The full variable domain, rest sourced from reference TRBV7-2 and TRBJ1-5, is GAGVSQSPSNKVTEKGKDVELRCDPISGHTALYWYRQSLGQGLEFLIYFQGNSAPDKSGLPSDRFSAERTGGSVSTLTIQRTQQEDSAVYLCASSHDGRVHQPQHFGDGTRLSIL.

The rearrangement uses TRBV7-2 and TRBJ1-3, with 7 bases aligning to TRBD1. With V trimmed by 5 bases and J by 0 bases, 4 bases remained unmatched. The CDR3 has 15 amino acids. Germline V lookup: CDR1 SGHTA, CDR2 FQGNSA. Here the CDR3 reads CASSQGTASGNTIYF. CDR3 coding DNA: TGTGCCAGCAGCCAAGGGACAGCCTCTGGAAACACCATATATTTT.

The CDR3 spells CASSSASSSTDTQYF. In DNA form, the CDR3 reads TGCGCCAGCAGCTCCGCCAGTTCTAGCACAGATACGCAGTATTTT. The rearrangement links TRBV5-1 to TRBJ2-3; D unresolved. Trimming stripped 3 bases from V and 0 bases from J, with 11 bases between. In germline, CDR1 is SGHRS, CDR2 YFSETQ. This CDR3 spans 15 amino acids.

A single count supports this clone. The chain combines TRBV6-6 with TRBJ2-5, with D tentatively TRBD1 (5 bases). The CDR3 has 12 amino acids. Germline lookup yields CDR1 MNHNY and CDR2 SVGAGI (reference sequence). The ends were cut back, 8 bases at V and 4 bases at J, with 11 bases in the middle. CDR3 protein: CASGSQGETQYF. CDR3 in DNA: TGTGCCAGCGGCTCCCAGGGAGAGACCCAGTACTTC.

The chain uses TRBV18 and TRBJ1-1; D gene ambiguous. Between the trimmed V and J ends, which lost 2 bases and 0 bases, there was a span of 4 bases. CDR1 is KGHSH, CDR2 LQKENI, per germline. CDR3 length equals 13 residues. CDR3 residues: CASSPEMNTEAFF. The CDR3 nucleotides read TGTGCCAGCTCACCAGAGATGAACACTGAAGCTTTCTTT.

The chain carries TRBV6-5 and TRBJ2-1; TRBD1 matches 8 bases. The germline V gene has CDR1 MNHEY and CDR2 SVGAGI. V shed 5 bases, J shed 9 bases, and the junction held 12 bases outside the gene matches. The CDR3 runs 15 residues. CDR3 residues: CASSRSATGVSEQFF. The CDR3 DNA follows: TGTGCCAGCAGTAGGTCGGCGACAGGGGTCAGTGAGCAGTTCTTC.

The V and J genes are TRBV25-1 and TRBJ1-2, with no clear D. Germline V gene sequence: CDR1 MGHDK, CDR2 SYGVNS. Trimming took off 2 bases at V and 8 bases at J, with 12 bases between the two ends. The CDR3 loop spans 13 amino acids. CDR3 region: CASSEGAGLGYTF. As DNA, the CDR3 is TGTGCCAGCAGTGAAGGTGCGGGTTTAGGCTACACCTTC.

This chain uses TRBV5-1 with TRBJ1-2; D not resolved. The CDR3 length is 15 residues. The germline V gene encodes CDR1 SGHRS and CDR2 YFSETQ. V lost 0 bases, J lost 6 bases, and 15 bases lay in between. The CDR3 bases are TGCGCCAGCAGCTTGGAGCGAGGATCCCGGGATGGCTACACCTTC. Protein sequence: CASSLERGSRDGYTF.

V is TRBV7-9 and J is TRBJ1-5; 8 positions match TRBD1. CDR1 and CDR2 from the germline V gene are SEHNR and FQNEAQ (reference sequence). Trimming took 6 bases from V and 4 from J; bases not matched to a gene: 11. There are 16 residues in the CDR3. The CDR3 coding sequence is TGTGCCAGCAGTTCCATTACAGGGGGAGGGAATCAGCCCCAGCATTTT. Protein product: CASSSITGGGNQPQHF.

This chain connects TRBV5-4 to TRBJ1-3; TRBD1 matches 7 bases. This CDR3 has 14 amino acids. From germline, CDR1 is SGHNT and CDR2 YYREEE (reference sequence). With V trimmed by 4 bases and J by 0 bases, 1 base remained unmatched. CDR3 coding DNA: TGTGCCAGCAGCGGGGACAGCTCTGGAAACACCATATATTTT. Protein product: CASSGDSSGNTIYF.

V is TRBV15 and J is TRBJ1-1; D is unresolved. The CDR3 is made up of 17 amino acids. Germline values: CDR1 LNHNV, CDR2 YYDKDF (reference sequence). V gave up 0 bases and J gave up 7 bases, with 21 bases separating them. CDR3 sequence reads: CATSRDGRGSAAHEAFF. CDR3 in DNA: TGTGCCACCAGCAGAGATGGTCGAGGTTCGGCGGCTCATGAAGCTTTCTTT.

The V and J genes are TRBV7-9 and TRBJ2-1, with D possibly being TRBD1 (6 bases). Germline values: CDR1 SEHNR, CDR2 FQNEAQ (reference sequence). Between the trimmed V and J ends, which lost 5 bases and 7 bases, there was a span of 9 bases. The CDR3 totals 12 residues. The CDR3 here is CASSTTGNEQFF. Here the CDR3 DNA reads TGTGCCAGCAGCACTACAGGGAATGAGCAGTTCTTC.

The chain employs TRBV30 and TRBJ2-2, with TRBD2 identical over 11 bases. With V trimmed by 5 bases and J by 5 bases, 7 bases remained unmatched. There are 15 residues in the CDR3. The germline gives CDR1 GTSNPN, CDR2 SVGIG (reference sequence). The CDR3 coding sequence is TGTGCCTGGGATCCGGGACTAGCGGCAACCGGGGAGCTGTTTTTT. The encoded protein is CAWDPGLAATGELFF.

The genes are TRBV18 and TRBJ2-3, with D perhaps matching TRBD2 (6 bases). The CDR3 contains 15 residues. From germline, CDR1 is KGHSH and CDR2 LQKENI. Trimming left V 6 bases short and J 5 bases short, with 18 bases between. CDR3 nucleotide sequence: TGTGCCAGCTCCCGACTGCTCCAGGGAGGAGATACGCAGTATTTT. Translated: CASSRLLQGGDTQYF. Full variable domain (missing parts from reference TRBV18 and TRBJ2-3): NAGVMQNPRHLVRRRGQEARLRCSPMKGHSHVYWYRQLPEEGLKFMVYLQKENIIDESGMPKERFSAEFPKEGPSILRIQQVVRGDSAAYFCASSRLLQGGDTQYFGPGTRLTVL.

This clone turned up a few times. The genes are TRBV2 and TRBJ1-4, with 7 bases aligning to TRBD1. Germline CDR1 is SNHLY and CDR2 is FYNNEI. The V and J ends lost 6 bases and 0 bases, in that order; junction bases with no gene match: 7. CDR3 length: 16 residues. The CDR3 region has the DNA TGTGCCAGCAGCCGAACAGGGGTTGCAACTAATGAAAAACTGTTTTTT. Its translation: CASSRTGVATNEKLFF.

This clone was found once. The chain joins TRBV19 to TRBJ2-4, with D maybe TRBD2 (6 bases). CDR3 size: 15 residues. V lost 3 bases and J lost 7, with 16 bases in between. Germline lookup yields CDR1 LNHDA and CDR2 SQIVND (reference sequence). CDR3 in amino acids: CASSISDARGNIQYF. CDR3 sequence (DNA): TGTGCCAGTAGTATTAGCGACGCACGGGGGAACATTCAGTACTTC.

CDR3 nucleotides: TGTGCCAGCAGCTCCGGGACTAGCGGGCGGAATGAGCAGTTCTTC. The encoded protein is CASSSGTSGRNEQFF. The chain has TRBV3-1 (or the pseudogene TRBV3-2) and TRBJ2-1, with 12 bases lining up with TRBD2. Unmatched junction bases numbered 6, after V lost 5 bases and J lost 7 bases. CDR1 and CDR2 (germline): LGHDT, YNNKEL (reference sequence). The CDR3 extends over 15 amino acids.

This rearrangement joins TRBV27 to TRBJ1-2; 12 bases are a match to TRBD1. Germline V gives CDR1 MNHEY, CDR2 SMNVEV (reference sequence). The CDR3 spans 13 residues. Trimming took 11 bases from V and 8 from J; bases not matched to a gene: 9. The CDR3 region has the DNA TGTGCCCCTACGGGACAGGGGGCAGGGGGCTACACCTTC. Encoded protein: CAPTGQGAGGYTF.

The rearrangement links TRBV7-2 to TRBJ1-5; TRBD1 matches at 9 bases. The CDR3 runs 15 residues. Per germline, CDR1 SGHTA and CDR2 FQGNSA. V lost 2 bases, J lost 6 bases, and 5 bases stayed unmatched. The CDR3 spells CASSLMGQGGQPQHF. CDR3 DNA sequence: TGTGCCAGCAGCTTAATGGGACAGGGAGGTCAGCCCCAGCATTTT.

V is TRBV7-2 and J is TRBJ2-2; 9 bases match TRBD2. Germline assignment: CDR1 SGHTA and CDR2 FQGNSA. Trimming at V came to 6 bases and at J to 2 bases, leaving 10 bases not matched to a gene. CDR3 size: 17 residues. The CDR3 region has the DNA TGTGCCAGCAGTCCACCCCGGACTAGCGCCAACACCGGGGAGCTGTTTTTT. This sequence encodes CASSPPRTSANTGELFF.

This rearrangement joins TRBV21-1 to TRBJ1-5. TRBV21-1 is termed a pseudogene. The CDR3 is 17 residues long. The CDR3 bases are TGTGCCAGCAGCCCCCGGGGGGGCAAGCTTAGGAGGAAGCCCCAGCATTTT. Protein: CASSPRGGKLRRKPQHF.

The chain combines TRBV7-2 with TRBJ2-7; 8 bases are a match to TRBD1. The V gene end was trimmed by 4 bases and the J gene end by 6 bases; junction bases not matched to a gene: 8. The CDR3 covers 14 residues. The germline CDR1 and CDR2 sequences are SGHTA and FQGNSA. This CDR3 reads CASSSRTGSSEQYF. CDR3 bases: TGTGCCAGCAGCTCACGGACAGGGTCAAGCGAGCAGTACTTC.